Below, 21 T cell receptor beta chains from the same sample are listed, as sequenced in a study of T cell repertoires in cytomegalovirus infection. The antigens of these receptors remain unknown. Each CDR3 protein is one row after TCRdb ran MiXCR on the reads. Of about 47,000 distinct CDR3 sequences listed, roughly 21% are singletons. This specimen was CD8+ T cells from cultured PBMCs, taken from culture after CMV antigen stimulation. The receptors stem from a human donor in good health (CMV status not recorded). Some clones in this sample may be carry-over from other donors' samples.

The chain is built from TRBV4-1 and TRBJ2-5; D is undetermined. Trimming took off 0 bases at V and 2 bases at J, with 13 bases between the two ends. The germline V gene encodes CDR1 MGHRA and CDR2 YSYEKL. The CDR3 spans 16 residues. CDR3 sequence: CASSQEGSSAQETQYF. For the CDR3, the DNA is TGCGCCAGCAGCCAAGAGGGATCAAGCGCACAAGAGACCCAGTACTTC.

Written as DNA, the CDR3 is TGTGCCAGCAGCCTACCATCAATGGGGGGCGCGGATGGCTACACCTTC. Its translation is CASSLPSMGGADGYTF. The chain is built from TRBV28 and TRBJ1-2, with D possibly TRBD1 on 6 matching bases. Trimming stripped 6 bases from V and 6 bases from J, with 23 bases between. The germline V gene has CDR1 MDHEN and CDR2 SYDVKM. This CDR3 is 16 amino acids long.

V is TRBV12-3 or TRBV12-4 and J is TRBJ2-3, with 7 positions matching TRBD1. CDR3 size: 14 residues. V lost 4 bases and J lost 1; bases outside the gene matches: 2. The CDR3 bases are TGTGCCAGCAGTTCTACAGGGGGCACAGATACGCAGTATTTT. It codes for CASSSTGGTDTQYF.

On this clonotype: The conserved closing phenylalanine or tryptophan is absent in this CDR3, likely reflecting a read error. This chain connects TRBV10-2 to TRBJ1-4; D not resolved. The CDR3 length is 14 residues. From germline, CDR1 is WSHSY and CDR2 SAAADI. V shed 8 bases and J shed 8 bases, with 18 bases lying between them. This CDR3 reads CASAGYEGREKLFL. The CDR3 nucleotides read TGCGCCAGCGCAGGTTACGAAGGGCGGGAAAAACTGTTTTTA.

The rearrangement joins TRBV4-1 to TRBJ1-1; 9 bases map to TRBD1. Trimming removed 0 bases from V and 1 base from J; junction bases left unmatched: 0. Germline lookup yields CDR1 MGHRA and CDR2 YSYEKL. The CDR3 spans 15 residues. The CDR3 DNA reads TGCGCCAGCAGCCAAGAGGGACAGGGGAACACTGAAGCTTTCTTT. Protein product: CASSQEGQGNTEAFF.

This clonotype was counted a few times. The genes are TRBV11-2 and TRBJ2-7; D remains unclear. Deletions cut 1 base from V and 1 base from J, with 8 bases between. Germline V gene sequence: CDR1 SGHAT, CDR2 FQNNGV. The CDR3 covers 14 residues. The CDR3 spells CASSLGLASYEQYF. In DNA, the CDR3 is TGTGCCAGCAGCTTAGGTCTGGCGTCCTACGAGCAGTACTTC.

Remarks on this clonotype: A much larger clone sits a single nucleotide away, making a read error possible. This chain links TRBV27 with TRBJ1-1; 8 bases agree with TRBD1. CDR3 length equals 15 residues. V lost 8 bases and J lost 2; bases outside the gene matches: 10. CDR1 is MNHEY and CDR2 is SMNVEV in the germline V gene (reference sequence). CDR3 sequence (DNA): TGTGCCAGCCGTCCTCAGACAGGGGCTAACACTGAAGCTTTCTTT. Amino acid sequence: CASRPQTGANTEAFF.

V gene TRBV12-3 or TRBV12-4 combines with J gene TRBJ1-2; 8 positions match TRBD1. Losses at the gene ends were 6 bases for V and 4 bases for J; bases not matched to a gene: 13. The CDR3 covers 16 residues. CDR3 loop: CASSLRDRYYIYGYTF. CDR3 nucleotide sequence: TGTGCCAGCAGCCTCCGGGACAGGTACTACATCTATGGCTACACCTTC.

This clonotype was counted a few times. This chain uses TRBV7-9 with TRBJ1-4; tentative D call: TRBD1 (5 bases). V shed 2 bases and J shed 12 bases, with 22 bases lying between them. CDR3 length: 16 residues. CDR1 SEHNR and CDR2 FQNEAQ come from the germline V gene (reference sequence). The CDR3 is CASSLNRGLKENELFF. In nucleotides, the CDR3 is TGTGCCAGCAGCTTAAATCGGGGGTTAAAGGAAAACGAACTGTTTTTT.

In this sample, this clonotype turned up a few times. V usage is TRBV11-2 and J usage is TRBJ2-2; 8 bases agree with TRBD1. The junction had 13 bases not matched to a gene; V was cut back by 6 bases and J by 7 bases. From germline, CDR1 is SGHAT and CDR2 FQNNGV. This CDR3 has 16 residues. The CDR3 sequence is CASRDTNAGGNGELFF. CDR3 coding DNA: TGTGCCAGCAGAGATACGAATGCAGGGGGCAACGGGGAGCTGTTTTTT.

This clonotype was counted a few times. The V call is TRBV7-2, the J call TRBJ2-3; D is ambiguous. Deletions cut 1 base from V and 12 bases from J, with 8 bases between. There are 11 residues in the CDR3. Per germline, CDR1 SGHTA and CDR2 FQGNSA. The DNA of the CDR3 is TGTGCCAGCAGCTTAGATCCCGGCCAGTATTTT. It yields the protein CASSLDPGQYF.

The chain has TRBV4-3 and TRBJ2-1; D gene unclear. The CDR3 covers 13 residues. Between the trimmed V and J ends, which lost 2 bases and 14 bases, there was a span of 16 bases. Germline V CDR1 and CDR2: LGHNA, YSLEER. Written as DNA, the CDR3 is TGCGCCAGCAGCCAAACAACTCCGAGCCTCAAGTTCTTC. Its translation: CASSQTTPSLKFF.

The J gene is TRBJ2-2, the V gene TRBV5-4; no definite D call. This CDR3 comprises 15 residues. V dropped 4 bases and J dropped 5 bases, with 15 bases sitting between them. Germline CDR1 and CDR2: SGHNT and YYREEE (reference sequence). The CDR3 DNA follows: TGTGCCAGCAGCCCCGTCTCTTTGGGGACCGGGGAGCTGTTTTTT. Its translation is CASSPVSLGTGELFF.

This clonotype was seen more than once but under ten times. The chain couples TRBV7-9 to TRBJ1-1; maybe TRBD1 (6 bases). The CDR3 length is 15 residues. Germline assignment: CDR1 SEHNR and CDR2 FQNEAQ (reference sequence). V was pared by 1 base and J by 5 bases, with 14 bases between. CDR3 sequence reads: CASSLEGAGATEAFF. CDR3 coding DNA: TGTGCCAGCAGCTTAGAGGGCGCGGGGGCGACTGAAGCTTTCTTT.

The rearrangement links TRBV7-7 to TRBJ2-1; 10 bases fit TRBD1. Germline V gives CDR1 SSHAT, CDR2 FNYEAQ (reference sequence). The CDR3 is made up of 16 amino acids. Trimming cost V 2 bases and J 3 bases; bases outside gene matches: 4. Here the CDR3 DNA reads TGTGCCAGCAGCTTATCGACAGGGGGCCTCTACAATGAGCAGTTCTTC. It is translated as CASSLSTGGLYNEQFF.

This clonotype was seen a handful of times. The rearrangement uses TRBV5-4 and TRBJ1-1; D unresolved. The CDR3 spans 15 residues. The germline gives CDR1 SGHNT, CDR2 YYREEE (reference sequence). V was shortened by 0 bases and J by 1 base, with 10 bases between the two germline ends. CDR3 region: CASSLGRDPNTEAFF. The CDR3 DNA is TGTGCCAGCAGCTTGGGGAGGGATCCGAACACTGAAGCTTTCTTT. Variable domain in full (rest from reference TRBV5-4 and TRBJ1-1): ETGVTQSPTHLIKTRGQQVTLRCSSQSGHNTVSWYQQALGQGPQFIFQYYREEENGRGNFPPRFSGLQFPNYSSELNVNALELDDSALYLCASSLGRDPNTEAFFGQGTRLTVV.

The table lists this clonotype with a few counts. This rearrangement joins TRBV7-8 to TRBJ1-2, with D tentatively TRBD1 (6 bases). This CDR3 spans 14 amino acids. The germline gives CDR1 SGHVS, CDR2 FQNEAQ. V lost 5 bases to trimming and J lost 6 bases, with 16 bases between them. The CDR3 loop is CASSTGHPRDGYTF. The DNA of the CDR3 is TGTGCCAGCAGCACGGGACACCCACGAGATGGCTACACCTTC. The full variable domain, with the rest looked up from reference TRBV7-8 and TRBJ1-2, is GAGVSQSPRYKVAKRGQDVALRCDPISGHVSLFWYQQALGQGPEFLTYFQNEAQLDKSGLPSDRFFAERPEGSVSTLKIQRTQQEDSAVYLCASSTGHPRDGYTFGSGTRLTVV.

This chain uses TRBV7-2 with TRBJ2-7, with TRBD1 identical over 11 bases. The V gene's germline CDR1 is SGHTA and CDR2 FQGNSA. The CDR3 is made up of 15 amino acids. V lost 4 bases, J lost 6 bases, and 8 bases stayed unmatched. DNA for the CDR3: TGTGCCAGCAGCTACTCCGGGACAGGGGGAGTCGAGCAGTACTTC. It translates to CASSYSGTGGVEQYF.

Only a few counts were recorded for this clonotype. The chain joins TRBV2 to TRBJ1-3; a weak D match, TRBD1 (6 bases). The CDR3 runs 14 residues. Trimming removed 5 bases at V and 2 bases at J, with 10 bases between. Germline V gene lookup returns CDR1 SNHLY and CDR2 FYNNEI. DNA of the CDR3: TGTGCCAGCAGTCCTGGACAGACTGGAAACACCATATATTTT. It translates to CASSPGQTGNTIYF.

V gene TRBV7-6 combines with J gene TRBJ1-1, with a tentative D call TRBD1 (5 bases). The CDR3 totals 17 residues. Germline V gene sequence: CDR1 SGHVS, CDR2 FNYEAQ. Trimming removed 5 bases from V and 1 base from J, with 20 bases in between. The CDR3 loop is CASSRGGGGLSNTEAFF. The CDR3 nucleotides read TGTGCCAGCAGCCGCGGCGGGGGGGGACTTTCGAACACTGAAGCTTTCTTT.

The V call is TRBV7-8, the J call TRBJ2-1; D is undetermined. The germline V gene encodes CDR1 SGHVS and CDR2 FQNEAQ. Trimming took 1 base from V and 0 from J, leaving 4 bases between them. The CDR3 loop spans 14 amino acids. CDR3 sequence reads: CASSLGSSYNEQFF. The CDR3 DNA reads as TGTGCCAGCAGCTTAGGAAGCTCCTACAATGAGCAGTTCTTC.